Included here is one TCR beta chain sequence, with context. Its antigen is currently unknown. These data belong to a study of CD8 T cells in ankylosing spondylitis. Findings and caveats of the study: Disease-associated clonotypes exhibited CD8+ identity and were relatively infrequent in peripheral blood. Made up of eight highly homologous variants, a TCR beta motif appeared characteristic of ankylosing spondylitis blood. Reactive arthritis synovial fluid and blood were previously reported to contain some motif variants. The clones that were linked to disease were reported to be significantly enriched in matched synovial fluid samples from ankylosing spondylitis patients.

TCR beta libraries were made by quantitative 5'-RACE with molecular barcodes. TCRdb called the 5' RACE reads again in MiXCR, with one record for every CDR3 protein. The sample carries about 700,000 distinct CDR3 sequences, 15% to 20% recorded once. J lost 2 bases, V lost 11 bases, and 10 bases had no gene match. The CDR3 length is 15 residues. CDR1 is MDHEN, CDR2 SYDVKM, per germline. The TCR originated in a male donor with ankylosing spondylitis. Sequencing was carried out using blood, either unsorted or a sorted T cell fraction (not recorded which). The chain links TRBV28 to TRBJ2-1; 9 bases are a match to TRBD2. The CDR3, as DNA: TGTGCCGCCAGTCCTTTAGCGGGAGCCTACAATGAGCAGTTCTTC. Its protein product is CAASPLAGAYNEQFF.